The T cell receptor (beta chain) described here comes from a study of vaccination and CD4 T cells after COVID-19. Sequencing of DNA taken from cultured CD4+ T cells relied on the Oncomine TCR Beta short-read assay. The source of extracted genomic DNA was cultured CD4+ T cells. TCRdb called the PCR reads again in MiXCR, with one record for every CDR3 protein. The data hold roughly 20,000 distinct CDR3 sequences, with approximately 60% observed a single time. Per the germline V gene, CDR1 is SGHRS and CDR2 is YFSETQ. The V end lost 1 base, the J end lost 4 bases, and 14 bases lay between the germline ends. CDR3 length equals 15 residues. Treatment of the sample: roughly 10-day PBMC culture with coronavirus spike peptide pools or control peptides (ViraFEST assay). General study findings and limits: Median numbers of SARS-CoV-2-reactive clonotypes increased from approximately 23 to 38 (not a significant change). Convalescent patients were relatively few, and early post-infection timepoints were missing. Convalescent patients gained a median approximately 88% of their reactive clones only post-vaccination.

As concerns this clonotype: Its antigen is as yet unknown.

This sequence joins TRBV5-1 and TRBJ1-2, with unresolved D. The specimen sequenced was CD4+ T cells from blood, cultured in vitro. This receptor was identified in a human donor who had recovered from COVID-19. The CDR3 is CASSLNGQSGYGYTF. As DNA, the CDR3 is TGCGCCAGCAGCTTGAACGGTCAGTCGGGCTATGGCTACACCTTC.